Below, 22 T cell receptor beta chains from the same sample are listed, as sequenced in a study of control samples from healthy donors and cancer patients. The protocol was immunoSEQ multiplex PCR, while the TCRdb copy is restricted to in-frame clones and leaves out a portion. Counted here are about 51,000 clones, approximately 80% occurring once; the ten biggest clones make up 10%. The sequenced sample consisted of blood. The receptors derive from an older man in good health.

The V and J genes are TRBV6-1 and TRBJ1-1, with TRBD1 matching over 7 bases. The CDR3 has 13 residues. Losses at the gene ends were 1 base for V and 7 bases for J; bases not matched to a gene: 3. Germline assignment: CDR1 MNHNS and CDR2 SASEGT. CDR3 sequence reads: CASSEVGGDEAFF. DNA of the CDR3: TGTGCCAGCAGTGAAGTAGGGGGCGATGAAGCTTTCTTT.

This clone showed up just once. The chain couples TRBV29-1 to TRBJ2-4; D ambiguous. This CDR3 is built from 12 residues. CDR1 is SQVTM and CDR2 is ANQGSEA in the germline V gene. V lost 7 bases, J lost 0 bases, and 7 bases lay in between. CDR3 nucleotides: TGCAGCGGGATCCTAGCCAAAAACATTCAGTACTTC. It encodes CSGILAKNIQYF.

The DNA of the CDR3 is TGTGCCAGCAGTCTCTTATCGGTAGATACGCAGTATTTT. It specifies CASSLLSVDTQYF. The J gene is TRBJ2-3, the V gene TRBV6-2 or TRBV6-3, with D uncertain. This CDR3 spans 13 amino acids. Germline CDR1 is MNHEY and CDR2 is SVGEGT. V was cut by 5 bases and J by 5 bases, with 11 bases left in between.

This chain's CDR3 is CATSKTGGSGANVLTF. The CDR3 coding sequence is TGTGCCACCAGCAAGACAGGGGGCTCTGGGGCCAACGTCCTGACTTTC. The J gene is TRBJ2-6, the V gene TRBV15; 9 bases align to TRBD1. The CDR3 loop spans 16 amino acids. V shed 4 bases, J shed 0 bases, and the junction held 1 base outside the gene matches. The germline gives CDR1 LNHNV, CDR2 YYDKDF (reference sequence).

J is TRBJ2-3 and V is TRBV4-1, with 11 bases fitting TRBD2. The CDR3 runs 16 residues. CDR1 and CDR2 from the germline V gene are MGHRA and YSYEKL. The trim removed 2 bases at V and 4 bases at J, leaving 5 bases unmatched. The CDR3 DNA reads as TGCGCCAGCAGCCAACCCACTAGCGGGAGAGCAGATACGCAGTATTTT. As protein: CASSQPTSGRADTQYF.

The chain joins TRBV7-9 to TRBJ2-1, with 8 bases identical to TRBD2. Trimming took 5 bases from V and 4 from J; bases not matched to a gene: 7. This CDR3 is 15 amino acids long. Germline CDR1 is SEHNR and CDR2 is FQNEAQ (reference sequence). CDR3 sequence reads: CASSTSGRGYNEQFF. The CDR3 coding sequence is TGTGCCAGCAGCACGAGCGGGAGAGGGTACAATGAGCAGTTCTTC.

Concerning this clone itself: At one boundary the junction diverges from the germline segment, which might be a read error. The chain employs TRBV28 and TRBJ2-1; no firm D call. The CDR3 is 16 residues long. Germline assignment: CDR1 MDHEN and CDR2 SYDVKM. For the CDR3, the DNA is TGTGCCTGCAGTTTATTTGTAGAGAGCTCCTACAATGAGCAGTTCTTC. Translated: CACSLFVESSYNEQFF.

The chain uses TRBV5-5 and TRBJ1-1; unclear D gene. Trimming cost V 2 bases and J 4 bases, with 12 bases left between them. The CDR3 extends over 14 amino acids. From germline, CDR1 is SGHKS and CDR2 YYEKEE (reference sequence). This CDR3 reads CASSLNLLSTEAFF. The DNA of the CDR3 is TGTGCCAGCAGCTTAAACCTATTAAGCACTGAAGCTTTCTTT.

The chain is built from TRBV5-4 and TRBJ1-4; D is unresolved. The length of the CDR3 is 13 residues. CDR1 and CDR2 from the germline V gene are SGHNT and YYREEE (reference sequence). Deletions cut 5 bases from V and 5 bases from J, with 10 bases between. CDR3 residues: CASRPADNEKLFF. The CDR3 DNA follows: TGTGCCAGCAGGCCGGCGGACAATGAAAAACTGTTTTTT.

CDR3 in DNA: TGTGCCAGCAGCGTGGACAGGGGTTACTATGGCTACACCTTC. It is translated as CASSVDRGYYGYTF. This chain connects TRBV11-2 to TRBJ1-2, with 9 nucleotides matching TRBD1. CDR3 length equals 14 residues. Germline CDR1 reads SGHAT; CDR2 reads FQNNGV. Losses at the gene ends were 5 bases for V and 3 bases for J; bases not matched to a gene: 4.

This chain joins TRBV4-2 and TRBJ1-6; 7 positions match TRBD1. Per germline, CDR1 LGHNA and CDR2 YNFKEQ. With 5 bases clipped from V and 6 bases from J, the junction kept 16 bases outside the gene matches. The length of the CDR3 is 18 residues. The chain's CDR3 is CASSFPPAGAGGNSPLHF. CDR3 nucleotide sequence: TGTGCCAGCAGCTTCCCCCCCGCGGGGGCAGGGGGTAATTCACCCCTCCACTTT.

The chain is built from TRBV11-2 and TRBJ1-1; TRBD1 might be the D (5 bases). In germline, CDR1 is SGHAT, CDR2 FQNNGV. The CDR3 spans 14 residues. Between the trimmed V and J ends, which lost 5 bases and 5 bases, there was a span of 15 bases. CDR3 region: CASSRSGGGTEAFF. CDR3 coding DNA: TGTGCCAGCAGCCGTAGTGGGGGTGGAACTGAAGCTTTCTTT.

The rearrangement joins TRBV5-1 to TRBJ2-1, with TRBD2 matching 14 bases. Trimming at V came to 4 bases and at J to 2 bases, leaving 11 bases not matched to a gene. From germline, CDR1 is SGHRS and CDR2 YFSETQ. The CDR3 covers 19 residues. CDR3 nucleotides: TGCGCCAGCAGCCACCTGACTAGCGGGAGGGCCGGGGCCTACAATGAGCAGTTCTTC. As protein: CASSHLTSGRAGAYNEQFF.

The gene calls are TRBV28 and TRBJ2-2, with D perhaps TRBD2 (6 bases). Per germline, CDR1 MDHEN and CDR2 SYDVKM. V shed 4 bases and J shed 1 base, with 10 bases lying between them. This CDR3 spans 15 amino acids. The DNA for the CDR3 is TGTGCCAGCAGTTCGTTGGGGGGGAACACCGGGGAGCTGTTTTTT. Its protein product is CASSSLGGNTGELFF. Together with reference TRBV28 and TRBJ2-2, the CDR3 gives the full variable domain: DVKVTQSSRYLVKRTGEKVFLECVQDMDHENMFWYRQDPGLGLRLIYFSYDVKMKEKGDIPEGYSVSREKKERFSLILESASTNQTSMYLCASSSLGGNTGELFFGEGSRLTVL.

This clone appeared once. The rearrangement joins TRBV5-6 to TRBJ1-2; D is unclear. V was pared by 0 bases and J by 4 bases, with 16 bases between. CDR3 length: 16 residues. Germline V gene lookup returns CDR1 SGHDT and CDR2 YYEEEE. CDR3 sequence reads: CASSLGRRGIFYGYTF. CDR3 nucleotide sequence: TGTGCCAGCAGCTTGGGGCGGCGGGGAATCTTCTATGGCTACACCTTC.

The chain links TRBV2 to TRBJ2-7; D unclear. V gave up 2 bases and J gave up 3 bases, with 11 bases separating them. The CDR3 length is 14 residues. Germline V gene data show CDR1 as SNHLY and CDR2 as FYNNEI. CDR3 nucleotide sequence: TGTGCCAGCAGTGAAACGGCCCCCCACTACGAGCAGTACTTC. Translating gives CASSETAPHYEQYF.

This clone appeared once. This sequence joins TRBV18 and TRBJ2-5, with 7 bases that match TRBD1. The CDR3 has 15 amino acids. With 3 bases clipped from V and 5 bases from J, the junction kept 9 bases outside the gene matches. Germline V CDR1 and CDR2: KGHSH, LQKENI. CDR3 DNA sequence: TGTGCCAGCTCACCGAACAGGGGCCGGTGGGAGACCCAGTACTTC. The encoded protein is CASSPNRGRWETQYF.

The chain employs TRBV18 and TRBJ1-5, with a possible D match to TRBD1 (5 bases). The CDR3 is 16 residues long. V shed 3 bases and J shed 4 bases, with 16 bases lying between them. The germline V gene has CDR1 KGHSH and CDR2 LQKENI. The CDR3 region has the DNA TGTGCCAGCTCACCGACGGGACGGAATGATAATCAGCCCCAGCATTTT. This sequence encodes CASSPTGRNDNQPQHF.

V and J are TRBV30 and TRBJ1-1; 8 bases align to TRBD1. CDR1 and CDR2 (germline): GTSNPN, SVGIG (reference sequence). V lost 3 bases, J lost 5 bases, and 11 bases stayed unmatched. The CDR3 totals 15 residues. The DNA for the CDR3 is TGTGCCTGGAGCGCCTATGGACAGGGATGGACTGAAGCTTTCTTT. Translation: CAWSAYGQGWTEAFF.

The chain couples TRBV27 to TRBJ1-4, with 7 positions matching TRBD1. Germline V gene sequence: CDR1 MNHEY, CDR2 SMNVEV (reference sequence). Trimming cost V 5 bases and J 7 bases; bases outside gene matches: 7. The CDR3 extends over 14 amino acids. The DNA of the CDR3 is TGTGCCAGCAGTCTCCTAGGGGGCGGTGAAAAACTGTTTTTT. This sequence encodes CASSLLGGGEKLFF.

The chain links TRBV12-3 or TRBV12-4 to TRBJ2-5, with 7 bases identical to TRBD2. The CDR3 is 13 amino acids. V lost 6 bases, J lost 2 bases, and 3 bases stayed unmatched. CDR3 DNA: TGTGCCAGCAGAGCGGGACTACAAGAGACCCAGTACTTC. It encodes CASRAGLQETQYF.

The genes are TRBV5-1 and TRBJ1-1; TRBD1 aligns across 7 bases. The germline V gene encodes CDR1 SGHRS and CDR2 YFSETQ. With 3 bases clipped from V and 3 bases from J, the junction kept 8 bases outside the gene matches. The CDR3 has 15 residues. As DNA, the CDR3 is TGCGCCAGCAGCTGGGCTACAGGGGTAGACACTGAAGCTTTCTTT. It translates to CASSWATGVDTEAFF.